Given below is one T cell receptor (beta chain) in context. The method was immunoSEQ multiplex PCR; TCRdb's version includes in-frame clones alone and lacks a portion of them. The sample has about 230,000 clones, 65% to 90% seen once; the top ten hold 15% to 19%. This sample is drawn from a study of blood T cell repertoires in COVID-19. Germline loops: CDR1 LNHDA, CDR2 SQIVND (reference sequence). The CDR3 extends over 13 amino acids. The junction had 5 bases not matched to a gene; V was cut back by 8 bases and J by 5 bases. The chain couples TRBV19 to TRBJ2-2; TRBD1 matches 7 bases. This TCR was recovered from a man aged 18-30 years who had recovered from COVID-19. The specimen sequenced was PBMCs or T cells enriched from blood (not recorded which). The CDR3 DNA reads as TGTGCCAGTGACAGGGTTGGGACCGGGGAGCTGTTTTTT. Residues: CASDRVGTGELFF. Looking up the rest from reference TRBV19 and TRBJ2-2 gives the full variable domain: DGGITQSPKYLFRKEGQNVTLSCEQNLNHDAMYWYRQDPGQGLRLIYYSQIVNDFQKGDIAEGYSVSREKKESFPLTVTSAQKNPTAFYLCASDRVGTGELFFGEGSRLTVL.